Described below is a single TCR beta chain sequence and its context. The antigen is not known. This sample stems from a study of cytomegalovirus exposure and HLA in healthy donors. General observations from the study: Most of the CMV-associated TCR beta chains (in a later analysis) appeared to be HLA-restricted.

Primers for the PCR totalled 60 Vbeta and 13 Jbeta. Per the original methods: Per a later analysis, the number of unique TCR beta chains was some 75 million, of which around 9.9 million were shared. The method was immunoSEQ multiplex PCR; TCRdb's version includes in-frame clones alone and lacks a portion of them. V, J and clone size are taken as reported in that table, and D and trimming were inferred from the DNA itself. The sample shows over 110,000 clones, about four fifths of them seen only once. Per the germline V gene, CDR1 is KGHSH and CDR2 is LQKENI. This CDR3 comprises 15 residues. Trimming removed 5 bases from V and 3 bases from J; junction bases left unmatched: 6. Donors had nominal health at sampling but likely had unrecorded immune exposures.

The chain has TRBV18 and TRBJ1-4; 7 nucleotides agree with TRBD1. Input material: PBMCs. This TCR came from a man aged 35 to 55 in good health and CMV-seronegative. As DNA, the CDR3 is TGTGCCAGCTCAGGACCCGGGACAGCTAATGAAAAACTGTTTTTT. Translating gives CASSGPGTANEKLFF.